The entry below describes one TCR beta chain. Assay: immunoSEQ multiplex PCR; the TCRdb copy retains only in-frame clones and omits some. Among about 70,000 clones, 70% to 90% were seen once, and the ten largest hold about 1.1%. These data are taken from a study of OX40 agonist ivuxolimab in advanced cancers. Germline lookup yields CDR1 SGHNT and CDR2 YYREEE (reference sequence). V was trimmed by 0 bases and J by 7 bases, leaving 1 base between them. The CDR3 runs 11 residues. The material was CD4+ or CD8+ T cells sorted from blood, obtained in a trial of the OX40 agonist ivuxolimab. The sequence was collected from an adult with an advanced solid tumor such as melanoma, head and neck, liver or kidney cancer. The chain has TRBV5-4 and TRBJ2-2; D is undetermined. This chain's CDR3 is CASSLDGELFF. DNA for the CDR3: TGTGCCAGCAGCTTGGACGGGGAGCTGTTTTTT.